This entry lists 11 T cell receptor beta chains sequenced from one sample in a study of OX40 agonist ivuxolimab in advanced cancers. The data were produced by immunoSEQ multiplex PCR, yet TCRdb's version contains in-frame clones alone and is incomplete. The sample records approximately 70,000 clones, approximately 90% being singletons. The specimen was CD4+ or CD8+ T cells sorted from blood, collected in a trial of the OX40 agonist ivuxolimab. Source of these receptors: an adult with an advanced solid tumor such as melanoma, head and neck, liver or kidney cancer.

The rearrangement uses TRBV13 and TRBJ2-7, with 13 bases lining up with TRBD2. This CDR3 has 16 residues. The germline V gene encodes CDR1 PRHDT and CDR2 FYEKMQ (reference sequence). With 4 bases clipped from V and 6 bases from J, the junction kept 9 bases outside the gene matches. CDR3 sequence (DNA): TGTGCCAGCAGCTCCCTACTAGCGGGGGGGCTTAGCGAGCAGTACTTC. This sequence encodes CASSSLLAGGLSEQYF. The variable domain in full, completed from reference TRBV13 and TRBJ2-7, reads AAGVIQSPRHLIKEKRETATLKCYPIPRHDTVYWYQQGPGQDPQFLISFYEKMQSDKGSIPDRFSAQQFSDYHSELNMSSLELGDSALYFCASSSLLAGGLSEQYFGPGTRLTVT.

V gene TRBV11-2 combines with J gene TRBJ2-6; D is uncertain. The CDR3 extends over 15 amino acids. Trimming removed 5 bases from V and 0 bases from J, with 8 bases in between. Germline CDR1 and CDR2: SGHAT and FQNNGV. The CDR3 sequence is CASSPQYSGANVLTF. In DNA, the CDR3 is TGTGCCAGCAGCCCTCAGTACTCTGGGGCCAACGTCCTGACTTTC.

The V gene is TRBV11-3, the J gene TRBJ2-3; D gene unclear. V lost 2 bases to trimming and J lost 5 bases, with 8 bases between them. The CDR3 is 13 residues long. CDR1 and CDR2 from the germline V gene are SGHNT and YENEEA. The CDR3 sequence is CASSLQALDTQYF. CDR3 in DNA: TGTGCCAGCAGCTTACAGGCCTTAGATACGCAGTATTTT.

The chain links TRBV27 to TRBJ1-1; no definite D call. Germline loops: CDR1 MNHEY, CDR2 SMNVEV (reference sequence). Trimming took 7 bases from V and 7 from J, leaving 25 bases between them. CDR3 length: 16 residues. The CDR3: CASTSWPRAPSGEAFF. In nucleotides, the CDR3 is TGTGCCAGCACCTCCTGGCCAAGGGCACCCTCTGGTGAAGCTTTCTTT.

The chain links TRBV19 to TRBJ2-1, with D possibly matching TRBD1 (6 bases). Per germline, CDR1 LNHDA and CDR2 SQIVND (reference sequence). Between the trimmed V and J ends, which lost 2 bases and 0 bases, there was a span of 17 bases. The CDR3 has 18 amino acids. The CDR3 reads CASSIFISRGSSYNEQFF. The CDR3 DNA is TGTGCCAGTAGTATATTCATAAGTAGGGGGAGCTCCTACAATGAGCAGTTCTTC.

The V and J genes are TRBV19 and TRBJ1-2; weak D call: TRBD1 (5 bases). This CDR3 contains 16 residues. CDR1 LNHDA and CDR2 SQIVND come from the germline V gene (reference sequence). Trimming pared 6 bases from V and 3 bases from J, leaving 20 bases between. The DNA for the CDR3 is TGTGCCAGTAGGGCGGTGTGGGGGGTCGTCGACTATGGCTACACCTTC. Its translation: CASRAVWGVVDYGYTF. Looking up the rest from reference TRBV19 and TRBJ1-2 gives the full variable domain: DGGITQSPKYLFRKEGQNVTLSCEQNLNHDAMYWYRQDPGQGLRLIYYSQIVNDFQKGDIAEGYSVSREKKESFPLTVTSAQKNPTAFYLCASRAVWGVVDYGYTFGSGTRLTVV.

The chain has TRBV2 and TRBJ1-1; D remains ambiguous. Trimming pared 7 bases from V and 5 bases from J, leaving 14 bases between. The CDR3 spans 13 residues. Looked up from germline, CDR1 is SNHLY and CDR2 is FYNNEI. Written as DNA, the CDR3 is TGTGCCAGCAAGCGGCCGGGAGGGACTGAAGCTTTCTTT. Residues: CASKRPGGTEAFF.

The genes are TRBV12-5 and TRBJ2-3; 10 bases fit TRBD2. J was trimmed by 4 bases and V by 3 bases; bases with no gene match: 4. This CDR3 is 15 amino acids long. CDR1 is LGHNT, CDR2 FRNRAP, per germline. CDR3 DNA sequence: TGTGCTAGTGGTTTCGCAGCGGGAGGGTCAGATACGCAGTATTTT. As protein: CASGFAAGGSDTQYF.

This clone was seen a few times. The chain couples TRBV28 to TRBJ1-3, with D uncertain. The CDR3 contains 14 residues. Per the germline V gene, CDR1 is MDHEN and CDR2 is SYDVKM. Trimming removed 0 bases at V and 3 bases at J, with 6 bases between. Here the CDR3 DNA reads TGTGCCAGCAGTTTATGGGTCTTTGGAAACACCATATATTTT. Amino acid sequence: CASSLWVFGNTIYF.

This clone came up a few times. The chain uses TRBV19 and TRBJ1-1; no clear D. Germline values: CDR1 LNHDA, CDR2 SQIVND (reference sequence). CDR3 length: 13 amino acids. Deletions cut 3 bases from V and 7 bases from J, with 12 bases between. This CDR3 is CASSIRGTYEAFF. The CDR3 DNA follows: TGTGCCAGTAGTATTCGGGGTACCTATGAAGCTTTCTTT. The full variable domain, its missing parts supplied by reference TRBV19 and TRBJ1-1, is DGGITQSPKYLFRKEGQNVTLSCEQNLNHDAMYWYRQDPGQGLRLIYYSQIVNDFQKGDIAEGYSVSREKKESFPLTVTSAQKNPTAFYLCASSIRGTYEAFFGQGTRLTVV.

The chain's CDR3 is CASSFSREQYF. The CDR3 nucleotides are TGTGCCAGCAGCTTTTCACGAGAGCAGTACTTC. This chain connects TRBV11-2 to TRBJ2-7; D not resolved. V was trimmed by 3 bases and J by 7 bases, leaving 7 bases between them. Looked up from germline, CDR1 is SGHAT and CDR2 is FQNNGV. The length of the CDR3 is 11 residues.